One and the same sample provided the 4 T cell receptor beta chains below, sequenced in a study of cytomegalovirus exposure and HLA in healthy donors. PCR amplification relied on 60 Vbeta primers (plus 13 Jbeta primers). Some clones are missing from TCRdb's copy, which holds only in-frame ones; the method was immunoSEQ multiplex PCR. The repertoire holds over 70,000 clones, with 60% to 70% as singletons. The sequenced sample was PBMCs. Source of these receptors: a man aged 35 to 55 in good health and CMV-seropositive.

The CDR3 nucleotides are TGCGCCAGCAGCGCAGGACTAGTGACAGATACGCAGTATTTT. It translates to CASSAGLVTDTQYF. The chain is built from TRBV5-1 and TRBJ2-3; 7 bases are shared with TRBD2. The germline CDR1 and CDR2 sequences are SGHRS and YFSETQ. This CDR3 region has 14 residues. V shed 4 bases and J 3 bases; nucleotides not matched to a gene: 5.

The J gene is TRBJ1-1, the V gene TRBV7-2, with D possibly being TRBD1 (5 bases). The ends were cut back, 6 bases at V and 0 bases at J, with 8 bases in the middle. The CDR3 has 13 amino acids. The germline CDR1 and CDR2 sequences are SGHTA and FQGNSA. The CDR3 DNA reads TGTGCCAGCAGTAGGGGAATGAACACTGAAGCTTTCTTT. Protein product: CASSRGMNTEAFF.

The chain combines TRBV19 with TRBJ2-1, with TRBD2 matching over 11 bases. V was pared by 4 bases and J by 4 bases, with 9 bases of the junction left unmatched. Germline V gene lookup returns CDR1 LNHDA and CDR2 SQIVND (reference sequence). The CDR3 has 17 residues. CDR3 residues: CASSTPSSGRPYNEQFF. The CDR3 DNA reads as TGTGCCAGTAGTACTCCCTCTAGCGGGAGGCCTTACAATGAGCAGTTCTTC.

This clone has just a few counts. This sequence joins TRBV7-6 and TRBJ2-2, with 8 bases matching TRBD1. V was clipped by 4 bases and J by 3 bases; unmatched bases: 4. CDR3 size: 15 residues. From germline, CDR1 is SGHVS and CDR2 FNYEAQ. The CDR3 nucleotides read TGTGCCAGCAGCTCGGAGACAGGGGACACCGGGGAGCTGTTTTTT. Protein product: CASSSETGDTGELFF.